This T cell receptor beta chain was sequenced during a study of shared clonotypes between healthy human individuals. Study-level information: Donors were a couple of women and a few men aged 18 to 49. Study observations and caveats: Of the naive CD4 clonotypes, approximately 5% were shared across a few donors. Naive subsets usually exceeded memory subsets in estimated richness.

In the case of this clone: Its specificity is unknown.

CD45RO-negative CD8 cells positively selected for CCR7 made up the naive population, which excluded terminally differentiated effector memory CD45RA+ cells. Investigators spread the genomic DNA of each subset evenly over several immunoSEQ plates. Only in-frame clones appear in the TCRdb table, and some are missing; sequencing was by immunoSEQ multiplex PCR. The table lists 2 million or so clones, approximately 94% of them singletons, with around 1.1% in the top ten. Germline V gene data show CDR1 as MRHNA and CDR2 as SNTAGT. Between the trimmed V and J ends, which lost 3 bases and 0 bases, there was a span of 3 bases. This CDR3 has 13 residues.

The sequencing input was naive CD8+ T cells sorted from blood. This sequence was found in a man between 18 and 35 years old in good health. The rearrangement joins TRBV6-4 to TRBJ1-3; no firm D call. The CDR3 is CASSESSGNTIYF. DNA of the CDR3: TGTGCCAGCAGTGAGAGCTCTGGAAACACCATATATTTT.